This section outlines one TCR beta chain sequence together with its context. These data belong to a study of blood T cell repertoires in COVID-19. Study details: Acute-phase and convalescent COVID-19 samples originated in the United States, Italy and Spain. T cells, B-cell-depleted T cells, or PBMCs provided the cDNA or gDNA that served as material.

Germline V gene data show CDR1 as MDHEN and CDR2 as SYDVKM. CDR3 length: 15 amino acids. Trimming stripped 2 bases from V and 1 base from J, with 12 bases between. Original handling: It was from reference gene primer amplification that nucleated cell counts were estimated. Profiled with immunoSEQ multiplex PCR; TCRdb holds only in-frame clones, not every one. Clone size and V and J calls were adopted from that table, with D and trimming inferred from the DNA. The top ten clones hold 10% to 15% of a sample with about 130,000 clones, 80% to 90% of them seen once. The source material was peripheral blood. The TCR sequence derives from a human donor in a cohort sampled during active COVID-19. This sequence joins TRBV28 and TRBJ2-7, with D perhaps matching TRBD1 (6 bases). CDR3: CASSLIAGESYEQYF. The CDR3 region has the DNA TGTGCCAGCAGTTTAATTGCAGGGGAGTCCTACGAGCAGTACTTC. The full variable domain, its missing parts supplied by reference TRBV28 and TRBJ2-7, is DVKVTQSSRYLVKRTGEKVFLECVQDMDHENMFWYRQDPGLGLRLIYFSYDVKMKEKGDIPEGYSVSREKKERFSLILESASTNQTSMYLCASSLIAGESYEQYFGPGTRLTVT.